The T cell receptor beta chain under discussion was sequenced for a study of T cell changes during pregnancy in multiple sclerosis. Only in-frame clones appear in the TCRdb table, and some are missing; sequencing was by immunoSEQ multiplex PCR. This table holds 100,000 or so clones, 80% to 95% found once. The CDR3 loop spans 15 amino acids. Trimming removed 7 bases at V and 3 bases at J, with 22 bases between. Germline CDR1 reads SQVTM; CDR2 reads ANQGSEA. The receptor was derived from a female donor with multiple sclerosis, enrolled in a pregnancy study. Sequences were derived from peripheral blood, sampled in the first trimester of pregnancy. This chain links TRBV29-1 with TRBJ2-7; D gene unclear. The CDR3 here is CSGRCAATIYYEQYF. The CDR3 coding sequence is TGCAGCGGTCGCTGTGCTGCTACTATTTACTACGAGCAGTACTTC.